This T cell receptor (beta chain) appears in the sequencing data of a study of spatial heterogeneity in lung cancer. Study at large: Sequence detection consistently recorded a greater number of beta-chain than alpha-chain sequences.

Every individual TCR cDNA molecule carried its own unique molecular identifier, which allowed correction of PCR and sequencing errors. TCRdb itself ran the 5' RACE reads through MiXCR, one entry per CDR3 protein. The sample shows around 13,000 distinct CDR3 sequences, 12% to 15% of them seen only once. Study-level findings and limits: Blood carried ubiquitous expanded tumor TCRs more at resection than follow-up.

As for this clonotype: Antigen unknown.

The time point is: sample taken at primary tumor resection. Sequencing of whole RNA from tumor, nontumor lung or frozen PBMC involved no sorting. The cohort: approximately 66 early-stage, untreated non-small cell lung cancer patients. The CDR3 length is 16 residues. The germline V gene has CDR1 SNHLY and CDR2 FYNNEI. Trimming at V came to 4 bases and at J to 5 bases, leaving 6 bases not matched to a gene. The origin of this receptor is a male donor with early-stage non-small cell lung cancer. The sample consisted of PBMCs, taken at surgery. The rearrangement uses TRBV2 and TRBJ2-1; 12 bases are a match to TRBD2. CDR3 sequence reads: CASSAPSGGADNEQFF. For the CDR3, the DNA is TGTGCCAGCAGTGCTCCTAGCGGGGGGGCGGACAATGAGCAGTTCTTC.